Listed below are T cell receptor beta chains from one sample, sequenced in a study of blood T cells in healthy people across ages. MiXCR was run by TCRdb on the 5' RACE reads, yielding one entry per CDR3 protein. The profile shows 1.5 million to 2 million distinct CDR3 sequences, about 31% of them singletons. Sequenced: blood. The source is a woman under 40 in good health. The CDR3 runs from the conserved cysteine through the conserved F or W. A D gene is named only where the DNA matches it firmly. Expanded clones are given a class, and other clones once, few, many or no size at all.

TRBD1	many	TRBV29-1	TRBJ2-7	TGCAGCGTACCGGGACAGGGGAGCGAGCAGTACTTC	CSVPGQGSEQYF
TRBD2	.	TRBV6-2/TRBV6-3	TRBJ2-1	TGTGCCAGCTCCGAGCGGGGGGGCCTTAATGAGCAGTTCTTC	CASSERGGLNEQFF
TRBD2	few	TRBV14	TRBJ2-7	TGTGCCAGCAGCCGACCGGGACTAGCGGGAGGGGACGAGCAGTACTTC	CASSRPGLAGGDEQYF
TRBD2	.	TRBV13	TRBJ2-3	TGTGCCAGCAGTTCAGCTAGCGGCCAAGGGGCAGATACGCAGTATTTT	CASSSASGQGADTQYF
.	few	TRBV5-5	TRBJ2-3	TGTGCCAGCAGCTTATCTCAGGGTACAGATACGCAGTATTTT	CASSLSQGTDTQYF
.	.	TRBV28	TRBJ2-1	TGTGCCAGCAGTTCCCCCCGGTCTAGCTCCTACAATGAGCAGTTCTTC	CASSSPRSSSYNEQFF
.	.	TRBV7-3	TRBJ2-6	TGTGCCAGCAGCTTAACCGTCCAGGCACTTCCTGGGGCCAACGTCCTGACTTTC	CASSLTVQALPGANVLTF
.	.	TRBV1	TRBJ2-1	TGCACCGCTAGCGGGAGGGATAACAATGAGCAGTTCTTC	CTASGRDNNEQFF
.	few	TRBV6-1	TRBJ2-7	TGTGCCAGCATTCAGACGCGGCGCTCGGAGCAGTACTTC	CASIQTRRSEQYF
TRBD1	.	TRBV20-1	TRBJ1-5	TGCAGTGCCTCGACAGGGAGCAGTCAGCCCCAGCATTTT	CSASTGSSQPQHF
.	.	TRBV25-1	TRBJ2-1	TGTGCCAGCATGGAAAAGGGCCCAAATGAGCAGTTCTTC	CASMEKGPNEQFF
.	.	TRBV29-1	TRBJ1-2	TGCAGCGTACAGGCTGGCTGTGGCTACACCTTC	CSVQAGCGYTF
TRBD2	.	TRBV5-6	TRBJ2-7	TGTGCCAGCAGCGTAACTAGCGGGGCTCACGAGCAGTACTTC	CASSVTSGAHEQYF
.	.	TRBV2	TRBJ2-6	TGTGCCAGCAGTAGGGTGACGGGGACCAACGTCCTGACTTTC	CASSRVTGTNVLTF
.	.	TRBV5-5	TRBJ1-1	TGTGCCAGCAGCTTGACCTCGCGGCATGAAGCTTTCTTT	CASSLTSRHEAFF
.	.	TRBV7-9	TRBJ1-2	TGTTCCAGCAGCCCAGGGCACGGCTACACCTTC	CSSSPGHGYTF
TRBD2	.	TRBV29-1	TRBJ2-1	TGCAGCGTTGATGGCCGGGAGGGCTCCTACAATGAGCAGTTCTTC	CSVDGREGSYNEQFF
.	few	TRBV4-2	TRBJ1-5	TGTGCCAGCAGCCAAGAAGCTAGCAATCAGCCCCAGCATTTT	CASSQEASNQPQHF
.	.	TRBV7-2	TRBJ2-1	TGTGCCAGCAGCTCCCGACGGAGTGGGGATGAGCAGTTCTTC	CASSSRRSGDEQFF
.	few	TRBV4-1	TRBJ1-2	TGCGCCAGCAGCCAAGCCCGCGGTCGCTATGGCCACACCTTC	CASSQARGRYGHTF
TRBD2	few	TRBV5-1	TRBJ2-1	TGCGCCAGCAGCGCCCGACTAGCGGGGGGCCCCTACAATGAGCAGTTCTTC	CASSARLAGGPYNEQFF
.	.	TRBV11-2	TRBJ1-6	TGTGCCAGCAGCTTATCCGTCGGTAATTCACCCCTCCACTTT	CASSLSVGNSPLHF